This T cell receptor (beta chain) was sequenced during a study of vaccination effects on CD4 cells after COVID-19. Study in general: At 16 days and one week before vaccination, a couple of convalescent patients gave samples.

Note on this clone: Its target is not known.

There are 14 residues in the CDR3. The V gene's germline CDR1 is SGDLS and CDR2 YYNGEE. With 1 base removed from V and 5 bases from J, the gap between germline ends came to 12 bases. Sequencing was performed with immunoSEQ multiplex PCR; in TCRdb, only in-frame clones are kept and a portion is missing. The sample lists about 22,000 clones, 70% to 80% occurring once. Before sequencing took place, the ViraFEST assay used viral peptide pools to expand antigen-specific CD4+ T cells. Culture proceeded for roughly ten days, and CD4+ T cells were then isolated. This person caught SARS-CoV-2 sometime from March to December 2020, and PCR testing confirmed the infection. After two million PBMC were placed in each well, they were cultured with approximately 10 IU/ml IL-2 and about 10 ug/ml peptides.

This material consisted of CD4+ T cells from PBMCs cultured with a peptide pool, taken before COVID-19 vaccination. This receptor was obtained from a human donor who had a prior SARS-CoV-2 infection. V gene TRBV9 combines with J gene TRBJ1-1, with D perhaps matching TRBD1 (5 bases). The CDR3 is CASSVHQTVTEAFF. The CDR3 DNA reads as TGTGCCAGCAGCGTACACCAGACAGTAACTGAAGCTTTCTTT.